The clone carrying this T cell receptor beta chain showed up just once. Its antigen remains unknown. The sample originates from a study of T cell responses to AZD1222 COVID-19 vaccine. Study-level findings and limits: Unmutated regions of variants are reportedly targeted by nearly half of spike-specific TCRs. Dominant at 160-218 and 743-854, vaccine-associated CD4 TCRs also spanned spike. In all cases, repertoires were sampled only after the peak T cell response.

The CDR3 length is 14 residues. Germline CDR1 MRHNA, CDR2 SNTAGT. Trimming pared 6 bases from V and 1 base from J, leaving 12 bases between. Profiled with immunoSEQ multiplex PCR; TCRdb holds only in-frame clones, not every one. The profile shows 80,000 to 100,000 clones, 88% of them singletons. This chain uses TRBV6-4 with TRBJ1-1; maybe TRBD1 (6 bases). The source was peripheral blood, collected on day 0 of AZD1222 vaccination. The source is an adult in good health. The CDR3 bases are TGTGCCAGCAGGGAACCGGACAGGAACACTGAAGCTTTCTTT. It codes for CASREPDRNTEAFF.